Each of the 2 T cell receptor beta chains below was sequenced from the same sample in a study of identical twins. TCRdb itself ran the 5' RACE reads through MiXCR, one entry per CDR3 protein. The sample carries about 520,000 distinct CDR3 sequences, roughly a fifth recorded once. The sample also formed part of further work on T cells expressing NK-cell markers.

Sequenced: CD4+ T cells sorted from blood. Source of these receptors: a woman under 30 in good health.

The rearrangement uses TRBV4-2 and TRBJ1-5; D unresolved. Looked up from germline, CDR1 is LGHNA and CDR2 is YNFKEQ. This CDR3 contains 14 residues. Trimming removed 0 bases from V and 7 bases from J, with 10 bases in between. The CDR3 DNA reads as TGTGCCAGCAGCCAAGAACGCTGGGAGCAGCCCCAGCATTTT. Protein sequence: CASSQERWEQPQHF.

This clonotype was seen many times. This CDR3 reads CSVEGTRGEETQYF. Written as DNA, the CDR3 is TGCAGCGTTGAAGGGACTAGGGGTGAGGAGACCCAGTACTTC. This rearrangement joins TRBV29-1 to TRBJ2-5; 7 positions match TRBD2. The germline CDR1 and CDR2 sequences are SQVTM and ANQGSEA. CDR3 length: 14 residues. J gave up 5 bases and V 1 base, and 7 bases lay outside the gene matches.